This TCR beta chain was found in a study of cytomegalovirus exposure and HLA in healthy donors. This PCR relied on a set of 60 Vbeta primers and 13 Jbeta primers. Profiled with immunoSEQ multiplex PCR; TCRdb holds only in-frame clones, not every one. The data contain approximately 100,000 clones, about four fifths of them seen just once; the ten biggest clones take up approximately 3.6%. This sequence originates from a woman between 40 and 50 years old in good health and CMV-seronegative. The sequenced sample was PBMCs.

The CDR3 loop is CASSPAGNEQFF. Written as DNA, the CDR3 is TGTGCCAGCAGCCCTGCCGGGAATGAGCAGTTCTTC. V gene TRBV6-6 combines with J gene TRBJ2-1; D unresolved. The CDR3 has 12 amino acids. Germline assignment: CDR1 MNHNY and CDR2 SVGAGI (reference sequence). V was cut by 6 bases and J by 7 bases, with 10 bases left in between.